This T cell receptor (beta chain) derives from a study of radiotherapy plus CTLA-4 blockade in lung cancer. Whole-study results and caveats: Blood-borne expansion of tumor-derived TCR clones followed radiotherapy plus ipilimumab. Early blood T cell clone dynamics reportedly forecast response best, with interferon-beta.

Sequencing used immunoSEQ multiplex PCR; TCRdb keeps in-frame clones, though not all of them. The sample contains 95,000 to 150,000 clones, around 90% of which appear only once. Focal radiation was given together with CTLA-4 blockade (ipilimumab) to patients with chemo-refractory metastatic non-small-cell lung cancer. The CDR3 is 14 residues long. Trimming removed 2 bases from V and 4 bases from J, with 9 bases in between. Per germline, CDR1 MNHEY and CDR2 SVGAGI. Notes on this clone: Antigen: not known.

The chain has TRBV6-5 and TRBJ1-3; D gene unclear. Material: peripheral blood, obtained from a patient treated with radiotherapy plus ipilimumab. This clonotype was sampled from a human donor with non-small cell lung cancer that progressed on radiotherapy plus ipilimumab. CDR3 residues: CASSYGVGGNTIYF. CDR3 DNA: TGTGCCAGCAGTTACGGGGTCGGAGGAAACACCATATATTTT.